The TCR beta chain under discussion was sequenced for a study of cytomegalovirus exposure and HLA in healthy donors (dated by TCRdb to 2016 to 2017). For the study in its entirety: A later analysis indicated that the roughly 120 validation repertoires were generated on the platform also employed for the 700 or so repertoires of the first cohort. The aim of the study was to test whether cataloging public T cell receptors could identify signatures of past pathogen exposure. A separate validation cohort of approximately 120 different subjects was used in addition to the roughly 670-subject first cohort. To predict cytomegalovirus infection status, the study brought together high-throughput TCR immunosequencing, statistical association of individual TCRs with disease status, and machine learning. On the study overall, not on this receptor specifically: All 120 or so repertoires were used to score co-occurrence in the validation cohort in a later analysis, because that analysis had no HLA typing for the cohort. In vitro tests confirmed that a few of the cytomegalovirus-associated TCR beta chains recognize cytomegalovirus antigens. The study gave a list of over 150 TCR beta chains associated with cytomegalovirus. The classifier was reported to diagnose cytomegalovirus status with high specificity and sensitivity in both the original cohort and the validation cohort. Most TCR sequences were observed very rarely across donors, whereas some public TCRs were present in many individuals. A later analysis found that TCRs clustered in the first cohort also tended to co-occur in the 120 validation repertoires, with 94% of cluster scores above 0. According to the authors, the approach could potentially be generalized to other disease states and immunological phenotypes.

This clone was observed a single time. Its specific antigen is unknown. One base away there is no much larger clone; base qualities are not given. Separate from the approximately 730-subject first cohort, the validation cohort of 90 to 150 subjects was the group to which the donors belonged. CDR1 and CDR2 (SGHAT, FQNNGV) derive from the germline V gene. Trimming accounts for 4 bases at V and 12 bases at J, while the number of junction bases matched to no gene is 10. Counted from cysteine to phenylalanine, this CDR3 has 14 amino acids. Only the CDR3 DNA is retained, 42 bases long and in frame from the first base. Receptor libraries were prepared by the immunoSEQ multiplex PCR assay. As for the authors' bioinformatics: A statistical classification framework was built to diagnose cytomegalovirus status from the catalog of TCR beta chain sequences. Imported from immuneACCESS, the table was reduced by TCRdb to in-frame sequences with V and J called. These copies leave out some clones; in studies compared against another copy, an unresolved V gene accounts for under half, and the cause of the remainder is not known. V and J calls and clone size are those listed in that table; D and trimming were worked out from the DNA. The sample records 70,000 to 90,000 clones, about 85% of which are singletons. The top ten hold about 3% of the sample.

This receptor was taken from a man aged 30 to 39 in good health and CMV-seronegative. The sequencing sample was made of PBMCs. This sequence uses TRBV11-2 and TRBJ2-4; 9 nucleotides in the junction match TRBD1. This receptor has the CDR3 CASSSGQGTDRQYF. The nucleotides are TGTGCCAGCAGCTCGGGACAGGGAACCGACCGTCAGTACTTC.